The 6 T cell receptor beta chains listed next were all sequenced from one sample in a study of T-cell memory formation after mild COVID-19 (dated by TCRdb to about 2021). Library prep was done by 5' RACE. The instrument given in TCRdb is Illumina NovaSeq 6000. TCRdb's own reprocessing of the public reads used fastp at Q25 and MiXCR and kept productive beta chains. Each CDR3 protein appears once, grouped with its most common genes and DNA. In this sample the table shows about 400,000 distinct CDR3 sequences, around a quarter of which occur a single time. Around 13% of the sample lies in the top ten. Sequenced material: PBMCs or a T cell subset sorted from them (not recorded which). These receptors came from an adult woman who had mild COVID-19 (a few samples of this study predate the infection). The sample titles of this study are shuffled in the database, so cell type and time point are left out; the donor was told from shared clones.

This clonotype was observed at least ten times. The chain has TRBV20-1 and TRBJ2-5; the D call may be TRBD1 or TRBD2 (5 bases each). CDR3 length: 14 amino acids. Germline V gene sequence: CDR1 DFQATT, CDR2 SNEGSKA (reference sequence). With 1 base removed from V and 5 bases from J, the gap between germline ends came to 14 bases. CDR3 amino acids: CSARARDPRETQYF. As DNA, the CDR3 is TGCAGTGCTAGAGCTCGGGACCCAAGGGAGACCCAGTACTTC.

This clonotype appeared a few times. The V gene is TRBV7-2, the J gene TRBJ2-5, with 10 bases matching TRBD2. Germline-derived CDR1 and CDR2 are SGHTA and FQGNSA. V gave up 2 bases and J gave up 3 bases; unmatched junction bases: 6. This CDR3 has 16 residues. The CDR3 nucleotides are TGTGCCAGCAGCTTAATTGGTCTAGCGGGAGAAGAGACCCAGTACTTC. Translated, it gives CASSLIGLAGEETQYF.

This clonotype was counted between two and nine times. This sequence joins TRBV7-3 and TRBJ1-1, with D perhaps matching TRBD1 (5 bases). Germline V gives CDR1 SGHTA, CDR2 FQGTGA. This CDR3 comprises 13 residues. Trimming took off 5 bases at V and 4 bases at J, with 11 bases between the two ends. The CDR3 here is CASSIVGGTEAFF. DNA for the CDR3: TGTGCCAGCAGCATCGTTGGGGGCACTGAAGCTTTCTTT.

This clonotype has just a few counts. This rearrangement joins TRBV5-4 to TRBJ2-7, with 11 bases fitting TRBD2. Per the germline V gene, CDR1 is SGHNT and CDR2 is YYREEE (reference sequence). The CDR3 extends over 14 amino acids. V lost 4 bases and J lost 6; bases outside the gene matches: 6. CDR3 residues: CASSPGLAAPEQYF. The CDR3 DNA is TGTGCCAGCAGCCCGGGACTAGCGGCTCCCGAGCAGTACTTC.

The chain recombines TRBV4-2 with TRBJ2-7; 7 bases map to TRBD1. Trimming at V came to 2 bases and at J to 6 bases, leaving 7 bases not matched to a gene. Germline loops: CDR1 LGHNA, CDR2 YNFKEQ. The CDR3 runs to 14 residues. The CDR3 nucleotides are TGTGCCAGCAGCCAAACAGGGGCGGTGGGCGAGCAGTACTTC. It codes for CASSQTGAVGEQYF.

This clonotype has a handful of counts. The chain joins TRBV7-9 to TRBJ1-2, with D possibly matching TRBD1 (5 bases). The CDR3 is made up of 14 amino acids. Germline values: CDR1 SEHNR, CDR2 FQNEAQ (reference sequence). Deletions cut 5 bases from V and 4 bases from J, with 14 bases between. CDR3 residues: CASSGRDGPYGYTF. The CDR3, as DNA: TGTGCCAGCAGCGGGCGGGACGGACCCTATGGCTACACCTTC. The full variable domain, completed using reference TRBV7-9 and TRBJ1-2, is DTGVSQNPRHKITKRGQNVTFRCDPISEHNRLYWYRQTLGQGPEFLTYFQNEAQLEKSRLLSDRFSAERPKGSFSTLEIQRTEQGDSAMYLCASSGRDGPYGYTFGSGTRLTVV.